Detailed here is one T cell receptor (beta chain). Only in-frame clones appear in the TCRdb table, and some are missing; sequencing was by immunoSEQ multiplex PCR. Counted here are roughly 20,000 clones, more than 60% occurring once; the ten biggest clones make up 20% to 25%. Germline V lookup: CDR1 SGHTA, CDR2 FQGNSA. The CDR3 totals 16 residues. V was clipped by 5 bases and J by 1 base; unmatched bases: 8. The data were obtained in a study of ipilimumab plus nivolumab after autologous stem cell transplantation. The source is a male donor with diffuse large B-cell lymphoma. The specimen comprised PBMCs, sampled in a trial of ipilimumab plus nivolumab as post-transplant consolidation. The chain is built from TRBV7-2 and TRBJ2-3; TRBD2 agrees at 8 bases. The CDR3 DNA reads TGTGCCAGCAGCCCAAGCTTGCGGGGGGGCACAGATACGCAGTATTTT. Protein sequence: CASSPSLRGGTDTQYF.